What follows are 14 T cell receptor beta chains derived from one specimen sequenced in a study of cytomegalovirus exposure and HLA in healthy donors. It was with 60 Vbeta and 13 Jbeta primers that the PCR ran. Here immunoSEQ multiplex PCR was the method, and the copy in TCRdb shows in-frame clones only, minus some. The sample has under 300,000 clones; around 65% are singletons. Source material: PBMCs. These receptors all stem from a female donor in good health and CMV-seronegative.

The V and J genes are TRBV4-2 and TRBJ1-6, with 8 bases identical to TRBD1. The CDR3 has 15 amino acids. CDR1 is LGHNA, CDR2 YNFKEQ, per germline. Unmatched junction bases numbered 5, after V lost 0 bases and J lost 10 bases. CDR3 sequence: CASSQDARGHSPLHF. The CDR3 nucleotides are TGTGCCAGCAGCCAAGATGCCAGGGGGCACTCACCCCTCCACTTT.

The rearrangement uses TRBV11-3 and TRBJ2-2; D might be TRBD1 (5 bases). V lost 2 bases and J 0 bases, leaving 10 bases between the germline ends. The CDR3 has 16 residues. Germline V CDR1 and CDR2: SGHNT, YENEEA. CDR3 nucleotides: TGTGCCAGCAGCTTAAGGACATTCGCGAACACCGGGGAGCTGTTTTTT. Its protein is CASSLRTFANTGELFF.

This clone is a singleton in its sample. This rearrangement joins TRBV5-5 to TRBJ1-3; a possible D gene is TRBD1 (6 bases). V dropped 3 bases and J dropped 2 bases, with 24 bases sitting between them. Germline-derived CDR1 and CDR2 are SGHKS and YYEKEE (reference sequence). The CDR3 is made up of 19 amino acids. CDR3 in DNA: TGTGCCAGCAGCTCTAACAGGGTCAGGGAAGCCGGTGCTGGAAACACCATATATTTT. It encodes CASSSNRVREAGAGNTIYF.

This clone was counted between two and nine times. The chain employs TRBV9 and TRBJ1-4, with D possibly being TRBD1 (5 bases). Germline V gives CDR1 SGDLS, CDR2 YYNGEE. The CDR3 covers 16 residues. The V and J ends lost 2 bases and 0 bases respectively, with 11 bases between them. CDR3 loop: CASSVTGGATNEKLFF. Written as DNA, the CDR3 is TGTGCCAGCAGCGTCACCGGGGGTGCAACTAATGAAAAACTGTTTTTT. The whole variable domain, filled in from reference TRBV9 and TRBJ1-4, reads DSGVTQTPKHLITATGQRVTLRCSPRSGDLSVYWYQQSLDQGLQFLIQYYNGEERAKGNILERFSAQQFPDLHSELNLSSLELGDSALYFCASSVTGGATNEKLFFGSGTQLSVL.

A single count supports this clone. The chain links TRBV18 to TRBJ2-7, with D hard to call. The ends were cut back, 5 bases at V and 6 bases at J, with 17 bases in the middle. CDR1 and CDR2 (germline): KGHSH, LQKENI. The CDR3 loop spans 14 amino acids. CDR3 residues: CASSSSPNYPEQYF. CDR3 DNA sequence: TGTGCCAGCTCATCCTCCCCAAACTACCCCGAGCAGTACTTC.

Turning to this clone: The germline gene is not matched at one end of the junction; a read error may be the cause. The chain combines TRBV7-9 with TRBJ1-3; D not resolved. CDR3 length: 15 residues. CDR1 is SEHNR and CDR2 is FQNEAQ in the germline V gene (reference sequence). The CDR3 protein is CSSSFYGNSGNTIYF. In nucleotides, the CDR3 is TGTTCCAGCAGCTTCTACGGGAACTCTGGAAACACCATATATTTT.

The V call is TRBV5-4, the J call TRBJ2-1, with 10 bases identical to TRBD2. The germline CDR1 and CDR2 sequences are SGHNT and YYREEE (reference sequence). The J segment lost 8 bases and the V segment lost 3 bases, leaving 8 bases of the junction unmatched. The CDR3 runs 15 residues. The CDR3 nucleotides read TGTGCCAGCAGCTCTAGCGGGAGCCCTAGTTATGAGCAGTTCTTC. Its translation: CASSSSGSPSYEQFF.

The chain has TRBV5-1 and TRBJ2-3; 8 bases line up with TRBD2. With V trimmed by 0 bases and J by 6 bases, 6 bases remained unmatched. Germline CDR1 reads SGHRS; CDR2 reads YFSETQ. The CDR3 has 15 residues. The CDR3 loop is CASSLGLALGDTQYF. The CDR3 DNA follows: TGCGCCAGCAGCTTGGGACTAGCGCTTGGCGATACGCAGTATTTT.

The V call is TRBV10-3, the J call TRBJ2-1; tentative D call: TRBD2 (5 bases). The germline V gene encodes CDR1 ENHRY and CDR2 SYGVKD. The germline V and J ends were trimmed by 3 bases and 9 bases, with 15 bases remaining between them. This CDR3 has 14 amino acids. CDR3 sequence: CAISDTSRYGEQFF. CDR3 bases: TGTGCCATCAGTGATACTAGTAGGTACGGTGAGCAGTTCTTC.

This clone was seen a handful of times. The chain is built from TRBV7-9 and TRBJ1-3; 7 bases align to TRBD1. CDR1 and CDR2 from the germline V gene are SEHNR and FQNEAQ (reference sequence). The CDR3 covers 13 residues. Trimming at V came to 7 bases and at J to 2 bases, leaving 2 bases not matched to a gene. This CDR3 reads CASKTGPGNTIYF. The DNA of the CDR3 is TGTGCCAGCAAGACAGGGCCTGGAAACACCATATATTTT.

The V and J genes are TRBV6-5 and TRBJ2-5; D perhaps matches TRBD2 (5 bases). The DNA end favors TRBJ2-7, so the J call may be wrong. The germline CDR1 and CDR2 sequences are MNHEY and SVGAGI. The CDR3 is 14 residues long. The CDR3 nucleotides are TGTGCCAGCAGTCCTGGACTTGGCTCCTACGAGCAGTACTTC. Translating gives CASSPGLGSYEQYF.

The genes are TRBV28 and TRBJ2-7; 9 positions agree with TRBD1. Germline trimming cut 4 bases from V and 5 bases from J; bases unmatched to any gene: 6. Germline lookup yields CDR1 MDHEN and CDR2 SYDVKM. The CDR3 runs to 14 residues. The CDR3: CASSYRGTGNEQYF. DNA for the CDR3: TGTGCCAGCAGTTACCGCGGGACAGGGAACGAGCAGTACTTC. Using reference TRBV28 and TRBJ2-7 for the parts outside the CDR3, the full variable domain is DVKVTQSSRYLVKRTGEKVFLECVQDMDHENMFWYRQDPGLGLRLIYFSYDVKMKEKGDIPEGYSVSREKKERFSLILESASTNQTSMYLCASSYRGTGNEQYFGPGTRLTVT.

This clone was observed a few times. V gene TRBV14 combines with J gene TRBJ2-7, with TRBD2 as a possible D gene (6 bases). CDR3 length: 13 residues. In germline, CDR1 is SGHDN, CDR2 FVKESK. The V and J ends lost 3 bases and 7 bases respectively, with 13 bases between them. This CDR3 is CASSHPGVLEQYF. The CDR3 DNA reads TGTGCCAGCAGCCACCCGGGGGTCCTAGAGCAGTACTTC.

The gene calls are TRBV27 and TRBJ1-1; no clear D gene. CDR3 length equals 15 residues. Germline assignment: CDR1 MNHEY and CDR2 SMNVEV (reference sequence). V was pared by 7 bases and J by 0 bases, with 15 bases between. This chain's CDR3 is CASKEGEVMNTEAFF. Written as DNA, the CDR3 is TGTGCCAGCAAGGAAGGAGAGGTGATGAACACTGAAGCTTTCTTT.